The source of this TCR beta chain is a study of blood T cell repertoires in COVID-19. Turning to the study itself: PBMCs, B-cell-depleted T cells, or T cells provided the cDNA or gDNA that made up the material.

Authors' processing steps: Nucleated cell number was recorded as an estimate derived from reference gene primer amplification. Sequencing used immunoSEQ multiplex PCR; TCRdb keeps in-frame clones, though not all of them. V and J calls and clone size follow that table, whereas D and trimming were derived from the DNA. The repertoire holds roughly 48,000 clones, with roughly nine tenths as singletons. Germline V lookup: CDR1 SGHDN, CDR2 FVKESK. The CDR3 loop spans 11 amino acids. Deletions cut 4 bases from V and 2 bases from J, with 3 bases between. The sequencing sample was made of peripheral blood. This TCR was recovered from a woman aged 80 or over with acute or convalescent COVID-19. The rearrangement links TRBV14 to TRBJ2-7; no reliable D call. CDR3 DNA: TGTGCCAGCAGCCGTACCTACGAGCAGTACTTC. It translates to CASSRTYEQYF.